This T cell receptor (beta chain) was captured by sequencing in a study of monozygotic twins with inflammatory bowel disease. The quantity of total RNA per TCR library was 3,000 to 4,500 ng. Each UMI harboured a 6-nucleotide sample barcode and was appended via template switching. TCRdb re-called the 5' RACE reads, yielding one record per CDR3 amino acid sequence without DNA. The table lists nearly 450,000 distinct CDR3 sequences. Study observations and caveats: IBD patients shared fewer clonotypes with other individuals than healthy twins, especially patients with disease activity signs.

The length of the CDR3 is 15 residues. CDR1 is SGHRS, CDR2 YFSETQ, per germline. Concerning this clonotype: Its cognate antigen is unknown.

V and J are TRBV5-1 and TRBJ1-6. This receptor was taken from a human donor with ulcerative colitis or Crohn's disease, or a healthy co-twin of an affected twin (not recorded which). The sequenced material came from blood. The chain's CDR3 is CASSPGHTRDSPLHF.